The following is a T cell receptor beta chain sequence with its context. This entry belongs to a study of cytomegalovirus exposure and HLA in healthy donors. The protocol was immunoSEQ multiplex PCR, while the TCRdb copy is restricted to in-frame clones and leaves out a portion. This table holds 85,000 to 120,000 clones, approximately 90% found once. With 6 bases removed from V and 1 base from J, the gap between germline ends came to 12 bases. This CDR3 region has 14 residues. CDR1 and CDR2 from the germline V gene are SNHLY and FYNNEI. The sequencing sample was made of PBMCs. The TCR originated in a woman aged 18-29 years in good health and CMV-seropositive. The chain employs TRBV2 and TRBJ2-5, with TRBD1 as a possible D gene (6 bases). The CDR3 spells CASSLDRSQETQYF. In DNA, the CDR3 is TGTGCCAGCAGCCTCGACAGGTCCCAAGAGACCCAGTACTTC.